The rows below give T cell receptor beta chains drawn from one sample of a study of OX40 agonist ivuxolimab in advanced cancers. Repertoires were generated with immunoSEQ multiplex PCR, while TCRdb's copy carries only in-frame clones and drops some. The sample has about 83,000 clones; roughly 88% are singletons. Material: CD4+ or CD8+ T cells sorted from blood, obtained in a trial of the OX40 agonist ivuxolimab. These receptors originate from an adult with an advanced solid tumor such as melanoma, head and neck, liver or kidney cancer. The conserved cysteine and the conserved F or W are not part of the CDR3 here. Fields, in order: V gene, CDR3 protein.

V: TRBV6-1
CDR3: ASTSTGGREQY

V: TRBV12-1
CDR3: ASSFRTGLNGFSYEQY

V: TRBV27
CDR3: ASSLSVDRVGGELF

V: TRBV10-3
CDR3: ATGLAGGTYEQY

V: TRBV5-1
CDR3: ASNLTPADLYEQY

V: TRBV6-5
CDR3: ASSYGSRDPQH

V: TRBV19
CDR3: ASRVVLGGSQPQH

V: TRBV7-2
CDR3: ASSFGTRISSYEQY

V: TRBV9
CDR3: ASSPLTGSFSGNTIY

V: TRBV2
CDR3: ASNIGQGRTNYGYT

V: TRBV11-2
CDR3: ASNYGDRVNEQF

V: TRBV7-9
CDR3: ASSTRLGRSEKLF

V: TRBV2
CDR3: ASSAGDTNTGELF

V: TRBV6-6
CDR3: ASSYRRGEKLF

V: TRBV5-4
CDR3: ASSLGLTSEYNEQF

V: TRBV25-1
CDR3: ASSPTVSGANVLT

V: TRBV6-5
CDR3: ASSSGQENSPLH

V: TRBV18
CDR3: ASSPGTSGYGYT

V: TRBV29-1
CDR3: SVEERQPTGELF

V: TRBV5-1
CDR3: ASSKDRNTEAF

V: TRBV7-9
CDR3: ASSFRADTEAF

V: TRBV5-1
CDR3: ASSLAGSSGGAIDTQY

V: TRBV5-1
CDR3: ASSLAGTSGAGANVLT

V: TRBV6-6
CDR3: ASNRGTSGGQETQY

V: TRBV9
CDR3: ASSLGTRSATDTQY

V: TRBV5-4
CDR3: ASSSGTSLREQY

V: TRBV7-2
CDR3: ASSFMSGGAQY

V: TRBV6-5
CDR3: ASSYSTVSGANVLT

V: TRBV7-2
CDR3: ASTPGGGGSGANVLT

V: TRBV7-3
CDR3: ASSLARESTGYT

V: TRBV6-5
CDR3: ASSLEHTGELF

V: TRBV28
CDR3: ASKKGGGGGTEAF

V: TRBV6-5
CDR3: ASSIGWYGYT

V: TRBV5-1
CDR3: ASRNSGDSTDTQY

V: TRBV20-1
CDR3: SARDSEAF

V: TRBV9
CDR3: ASSPRGDRGNQPQH

V: TRBV30
CDR3: ACNTGYTEAF